This passage covers 11 T cell receptor beta chains from one sample sequenced in a study of cytomegalovirus exposure and HLA in healthy donors. Primers included in the PCR were 60 Vbeta and 13 Jbeta primers. Assay used: immunoSEQ multiplex PCR; TCRdb lists only in-frame clones, some missing. The table lists about 170,000 clones, approximately 75% of them singletons. The sequencing input was PBMCs. The receptors derive from a woman aged 18-30 years in good health and CMV-seronegative.

In DNA form, the CDR3 reads TGTGCCAGCACCAGGACAGGGAGTACCGGGGAGCTGTTTTTT. It translates to CASTRTGSTGELFF. The chain is built from TRBV21-1 and TRBJ2-2; the D call TRBD1 from the table was never checked on the DNA. TRBV21-1 represents a pseudogene. The CDR3 runs to 14 residues.

The J gene is TRBJ2-3, the V gene TRBV10-1, with D perhaps matching TRBD2 (5 bases). The CDR3 length is 16 residues. Germline values: CDR1 WNHNN, CDR2 SYGVQD (reference sequence). With 6 bases removed from V and 0 bases from J, the gap between germline ends came to 16 bases. The CDR3 is CASSRSGNPSTDTQYF. CDR3 coding DNA: TGCGCCAGCAGCCGGAGCGGAAACCCTAGCACAGATACGCAGTATTTT.

V gene TRBV19 combines with J gene TRBJ1-1, with D perhaps TRBD1 (6 bases). CDR1 LNHDA and CDR2 SQIVND come from the germline V gene (reference sequence). V was pared by 8 bases and J by 1 base, with 20 bases between. The CDR3 has 16 residues. CDR3 residues: CASSEQLGAENTEAFF. As DNA, the CDR3 is TGTGCCAGTTCTGAACAGTTGGGGGCTGAGAACACTGAAGCTTTCTTT. Supplemented by reference TRBV19 and TRBJ1-1, the full variable domain reads DGGITQSPKYLFRKEGQNVTLSCEQNLNHDAMYWYRQDPGQGLRLIYYSQIVNDFQKGDIAEGYSVSREKKESFPLTVTSAQKNPTAFYLCASSEQLGAENTEAFFGQGTRLTVV.

The chain combines TRBV6-1 with TRBJ1-1; D unclear. Deletions cut 6 bases from V and 6 bases from J, with 11 bases between. This CDR3 comprises 12 residues. Germline assignment: CDR1 MNHNS and CDR2 SASEGT. The CDR3 region has the DNA TGTGCCAGCAGCTCGAACCGGGCTGAAGCTTTCTTT. It yields the protein CASSSNRAEAFF.

The chain is built from TRBV6-1 and TRBJ1-1; possible D gene TRBD1, 5 bases. The V end was cut by 11 bases, the J end by 7 bases, with 14 bases between. This CDR3 has 11 residues. Germline CDR1 is MNHNS and CDR2 is SASEGT. The CDR3 is CAGGKQYEAFF. DNA for the CDR3: TGTGCCGGGGGGAAGCAGTATGAAGCTTTCTTT.

V and J are TRBV2 and TRBJ2-1; 13 bases line up with TRBD2. Germline V gene lookup returns CDR1 SNHLY and CDR2 FYNNEI. Unmatched junction bases numbered 5, after V lost 5 bases and J lost 7 bases. CDR3 size: 15 residues. CDR3 bases: TGTGCCAGCAGTCCACTAGCGGGGGGGAGAAATGAGCAGTTCTTC. Protein sequence: CASSPLAGGRNEQFF.

This clone was found once. The chain combines TRBV10-3 with TRBJ1-1, with 7 bases matching TRBD1. With V trimmed by 10 bases and J by 3 bases, 5 bases remained unmatched. The germline CDR1 and CDR2 sequences are ENHRY and SYGVKD. The CDR3 loop spans 12 amino acids. Here the CDR3 reads CASGQVYTEAFF. The CDR3 region has the DNA TGTGCCAGCGGACAGGTGTACACTGAAGCTTTCTTT.

The chain employs TRBV2 and TRBJ2-1; possibly TRBD2 for D (5 bases). Trimming took off 7 bases at V and 2 bases at J, with 15 bases between the two ends. Germline CDR1 SNHLY, CDR2 FYNNEI. This CDR3 is 15 amino acids long. The CDR3 region has the DNA TGTGCCAGCACGACTCAACCCGGGGCCTACAATGAGCAGTTCTTC. It is translated as CASTTQPGAYNEQFF.

The rearrangement joins TRBV4-1 to TRBJ2-4, with D perhaps matching TRBD1 (6 bases). Trimming removed 1 base at V and 10 bases at J, with 8 bases between. Germline assignment: CDR1 MGHRA and CDR2 YSYEKL. The CDR3 is 12 amino acids. CDR3 protein: CASSQGQVIQYF. The CDR3 nucleotides read TGCGCCAGCAGCCAAGGACAGGTGATTCAGTACTTC.

Of note for this clone: Germline and junction disagree at one end, which may indicate a read error. The chain is built from TRBV5-1 and TRBJ2-7; 9 bases are a match to TRBD1. Germline lookup yields CDR1 SGHRS and CDR2 YFSETQ. CDR3 length: 15 residues. Here the CDR3 DNA reads TGTGCCAGCAGCCCGGGCGGGACAGGGTCGCCCGAGCAGTACTTC. As protein: CASSPGGTGSPEQYF.

The V and J genes are TRBV25-1 and TRBJ1-2; possibly TRBD1 for D (6 bases). This CDR3 contains 14 residues. Germline V gene data show CDR1 as MGHDK and CDR2 as SYGVNS. V lost 5 bases to trimming and J lost 3 bases, with 13 bases between them. CDR3 sequence reads: CASSTGQRYYGYTF. The CDR3 nucleotides read TGTGCCAGCAGTACAGGGCAGCGTTACTATGGCTACACCTTC.